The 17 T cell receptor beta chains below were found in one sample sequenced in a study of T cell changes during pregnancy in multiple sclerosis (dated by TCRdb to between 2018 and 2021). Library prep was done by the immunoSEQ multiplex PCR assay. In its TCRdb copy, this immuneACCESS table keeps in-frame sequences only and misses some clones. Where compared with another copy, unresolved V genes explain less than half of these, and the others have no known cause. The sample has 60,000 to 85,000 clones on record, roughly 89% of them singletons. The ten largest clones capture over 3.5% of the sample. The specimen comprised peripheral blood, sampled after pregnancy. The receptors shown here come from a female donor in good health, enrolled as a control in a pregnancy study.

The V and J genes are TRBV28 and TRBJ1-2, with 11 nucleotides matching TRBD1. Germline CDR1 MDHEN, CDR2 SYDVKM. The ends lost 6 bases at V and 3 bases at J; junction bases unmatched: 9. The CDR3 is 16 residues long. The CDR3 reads CASSLDRGLGDYGYTF. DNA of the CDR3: TGTGCCAGCAGCCTGGACAGGGGGCTGGGTGACTATGGCTACACCTTC.

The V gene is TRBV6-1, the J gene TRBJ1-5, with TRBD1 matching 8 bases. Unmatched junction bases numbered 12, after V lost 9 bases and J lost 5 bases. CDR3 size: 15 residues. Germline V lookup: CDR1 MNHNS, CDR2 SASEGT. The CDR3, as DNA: TGTGCCAGTAGCCCAGGGACAGGATACGATCAGCCCCAGCATTTT. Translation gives CASSPGTGYDQPQHF.

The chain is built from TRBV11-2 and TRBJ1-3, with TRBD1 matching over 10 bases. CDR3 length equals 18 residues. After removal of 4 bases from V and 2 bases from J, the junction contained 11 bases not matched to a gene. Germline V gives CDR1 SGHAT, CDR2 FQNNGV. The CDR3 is CASSSVRDRGLTGNTIYF. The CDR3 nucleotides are TGTGCCAGCAGCTCAGTCCGGGACAGGGGACTGACTGGAAACACCATATATTTT.

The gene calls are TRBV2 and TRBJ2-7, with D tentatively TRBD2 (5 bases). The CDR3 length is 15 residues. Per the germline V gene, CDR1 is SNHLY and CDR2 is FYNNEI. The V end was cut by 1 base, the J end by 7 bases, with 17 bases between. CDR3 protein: CASSEGRSYEGEQYF. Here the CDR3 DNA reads TGTGCCAGCAGTGAAGGGAGGAGCTACGAGGGAGAGCAGTACTTC.

The CDR3 loop reads CSVDGQSYNEQFF. CDR3 sequence (DNA): TGCAGCGTTGATGGACAGAGCTACAATGAGCAGTTCTTC. The rearrangement links TRBV29-1 to TRBJ2-1; TRBD1 might be the D (6 bases). V dropped 3 bases and J dropped 3 bases, with 9 bases sitting between them. The CDR3 has 13 amino acids. Germline V CDR1 and CDR2: SQVTM, ANQGSEA.

Here the CDR3 reads CASSLSGTPYGYTF. Here the CDR3 DNA reads TGTGCCAGCAGTCTTTCCGGGACTCCCTATGGCTACACCTTC. The V gene is TRBV6-5, the J gene TRBJ1-2; the D gene is possibly TRBD1 (5 bases). The germline CDR1 and CDR2 sequences are MNHEY and SVGAGI. Trimming left V 5 bases short and J 4 bases short, with 14 bases between. The CDR3 runs to 14 residues.

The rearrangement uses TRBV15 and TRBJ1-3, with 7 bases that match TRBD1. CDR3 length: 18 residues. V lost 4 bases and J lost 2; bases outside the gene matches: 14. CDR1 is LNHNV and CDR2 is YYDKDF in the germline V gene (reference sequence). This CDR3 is CATSIFLGTGEAGNTIYF. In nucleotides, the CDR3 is TGTGCCACCAGCATCTTCCTGGGAACAGGGGAGGCTGGAAACACCATATATTTT.

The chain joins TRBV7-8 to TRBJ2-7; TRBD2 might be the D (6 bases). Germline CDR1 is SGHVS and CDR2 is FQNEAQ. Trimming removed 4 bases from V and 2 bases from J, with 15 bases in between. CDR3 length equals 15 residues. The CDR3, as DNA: TGTGCCAGCAGCTCAGGAGGTAGCGGAGCCTACGAGCAGTACTTC. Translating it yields CASSSGGSGAYEQYF.

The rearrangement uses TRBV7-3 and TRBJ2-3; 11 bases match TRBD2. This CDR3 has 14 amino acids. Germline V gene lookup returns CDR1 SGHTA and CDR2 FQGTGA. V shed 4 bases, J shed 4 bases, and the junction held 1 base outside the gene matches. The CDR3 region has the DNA TGTGCCAGCAGCTCGACTAGCGGGGCAGATACGCAGTATTTT. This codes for CASSSTSGADTQYF. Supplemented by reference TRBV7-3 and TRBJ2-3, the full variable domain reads GAGVSQTPSNKVTEKGKYVELRCDPISGHTALYWYRQSLGQGPEFLIYFQGTGAADDSGLPNDRFFAVRPEGSVSTLKIQRTERGDSAVYLCASSSTSGADTQYFGPGTRLTVL.

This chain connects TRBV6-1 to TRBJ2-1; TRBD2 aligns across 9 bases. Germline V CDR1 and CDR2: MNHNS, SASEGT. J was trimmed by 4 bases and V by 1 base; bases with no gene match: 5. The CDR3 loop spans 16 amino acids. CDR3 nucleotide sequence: TGTGCCAGCAGTGAAGAGAGCGGGGGGATGTACAATGAGCAGTTCTTC. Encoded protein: CASSEESGGMYNEQFF.

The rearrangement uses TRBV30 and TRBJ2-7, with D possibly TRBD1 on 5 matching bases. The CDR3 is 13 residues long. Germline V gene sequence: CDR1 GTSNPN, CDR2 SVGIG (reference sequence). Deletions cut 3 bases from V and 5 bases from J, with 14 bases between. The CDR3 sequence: CAWRSWGRDEQYF. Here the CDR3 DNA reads TGTGCCTGGAGATCCTGGGGCAGGGACGAGCAGTACTTC.

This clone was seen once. The CDR3 DNA is TGTGCCAGCAGCCGCCGACTAGCGGCGTCCTACAATGAGCAGTTCTTC. This encodes CASSRRLAASYNEQFF. This chain connects TRBV4-2 to TRBJ2-1, with TRBD2 matching 9 bases. The CDR3 sequence is 16 residues long. Germline CDR1 reads LGHNA; CDR2 reads YNFKEQ. Losses at the gene ends were 4 bases for V and 1 base for J; bases not matched to a gene: 5.

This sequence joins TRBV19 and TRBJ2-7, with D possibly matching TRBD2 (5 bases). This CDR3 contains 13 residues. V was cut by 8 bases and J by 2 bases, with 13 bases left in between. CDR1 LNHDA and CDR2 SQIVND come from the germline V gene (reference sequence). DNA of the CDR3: TGTGCCAGTGGGAGAGGGAAACCCTACGAGCAGTACTTC. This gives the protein CASGRGKPYEQYF. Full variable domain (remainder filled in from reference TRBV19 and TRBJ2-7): DGGITQSPKYLFRKEGQNVTLSCEQNLNHDAMYWYRQDPGQGLRLIYYSQIVNDFQKGDIAEGYSVSREKKESFPLTVTSAQKNPTAFYLCASGRGKPYEQYFGPGTRLTVT.

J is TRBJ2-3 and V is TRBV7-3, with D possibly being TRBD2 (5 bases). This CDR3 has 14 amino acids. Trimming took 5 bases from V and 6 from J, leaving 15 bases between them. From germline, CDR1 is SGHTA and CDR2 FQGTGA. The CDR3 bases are TGTGCCAGCAGCAATCGGCCGGAGGTGGATACGCAGTATTTT. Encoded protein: CASSNRPEVDTQYF.

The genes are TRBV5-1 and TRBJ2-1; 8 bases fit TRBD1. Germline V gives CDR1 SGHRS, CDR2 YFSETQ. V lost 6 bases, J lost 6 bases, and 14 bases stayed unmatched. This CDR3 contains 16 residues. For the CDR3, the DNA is TGCGCCAGCAACTTCGGAGGAGGACAGGGCCCCAATGAGCAGTTCTTC. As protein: CASNFGGGQGPNEQFF.

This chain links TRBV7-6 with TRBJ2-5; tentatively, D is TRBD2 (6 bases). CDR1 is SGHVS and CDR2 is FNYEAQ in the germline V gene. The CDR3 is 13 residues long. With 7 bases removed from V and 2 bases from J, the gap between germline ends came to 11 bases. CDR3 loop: CASTRGLQETQYF. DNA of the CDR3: TGTGCCAGCACCCGGGGGTTACAAGAGACCCAGTACTTC. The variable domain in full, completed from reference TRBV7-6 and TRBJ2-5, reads GAGVSQSPRYKVTKRGQDVALRCDPISGHVSLYWYRQALGQGPEFLTYFNYEAQQDKSGLPNDRFSAERPEGSISTLTIQRTEQRDSAMYRCASTRGLQETQYFGPGTRLLVL.

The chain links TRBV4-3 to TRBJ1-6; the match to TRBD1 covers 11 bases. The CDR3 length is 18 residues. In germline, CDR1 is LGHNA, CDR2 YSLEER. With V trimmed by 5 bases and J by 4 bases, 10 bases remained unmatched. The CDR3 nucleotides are TGCGCCAGCAGCACCTGGACAGGGGGCATTGGTTATAATTCACCCCTCCACTTT. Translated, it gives CASSTWTGGIGYNSPLHF.